These 2 T cell receptor beta chains originate from one sample sequenced in a study of T cell responses to AZD1222 COVID-19 vaccine. Clones were read by immunoSEQ multiplex PCR, and TCRdb kept only the in-frame ones, dropping some. The table has more than 150,000 clones, around 88% seen once. The specimen was peripheral blood, collected on day 0 of AZD1222 vaccination. These receptor sequences come from an adult in good health.

The gene calls are TRBV5-5 and TRBJ2-1; 7 bases align to TRBD2. Germline CDR1 and CDR2: SGHKS and YYEKEE (reference sequence). CDR3 length equals 15 residues. Trimming removed 1 base from V and 8 bases from J; junction bases left unmatched: 9. CDR3 sequence (DNA): TGTGCCAGCAGCTTGCTACGCGGGAGTTTGGATGAGCAGTTCTTC. It codes for CASSLLRGSLDEQFF.

The chain uses TRBV6-5 and TRBJ1-2; the match to TRBD1 covers 8 bases. The V gene's germline CDR1 is MNHEY and CDR2 SVGAGI. The V segment lost 7 bases and the J segment 7 bases; nucleotides outside the gene matches: 11. The CDR3 spans 14 residues. CDR3 nucleotides: TGTGCCAGCATCCTCGACAGGGGCGGCCTTGGCTACACCTTC. It encodes CASILDRGGLGYTF.